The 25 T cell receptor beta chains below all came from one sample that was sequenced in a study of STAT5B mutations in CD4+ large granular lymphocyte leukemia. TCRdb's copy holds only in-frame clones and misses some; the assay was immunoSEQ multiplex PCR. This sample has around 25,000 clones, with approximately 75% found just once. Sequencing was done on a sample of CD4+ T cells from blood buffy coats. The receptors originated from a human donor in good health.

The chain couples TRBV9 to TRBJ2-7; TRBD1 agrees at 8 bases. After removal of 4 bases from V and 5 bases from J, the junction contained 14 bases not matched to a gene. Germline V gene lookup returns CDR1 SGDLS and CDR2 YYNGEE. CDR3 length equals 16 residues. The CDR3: CASSKGTGGLIDEQYF. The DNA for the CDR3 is TGTGCCAGCAGCAAAGGGACAGGAGGACTAATCGACGAGCAGTACTTC.

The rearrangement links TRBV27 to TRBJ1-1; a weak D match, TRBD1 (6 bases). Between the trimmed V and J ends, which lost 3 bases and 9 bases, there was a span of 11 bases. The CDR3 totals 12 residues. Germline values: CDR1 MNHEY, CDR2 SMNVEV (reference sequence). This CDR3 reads CASSFRGQKAFF. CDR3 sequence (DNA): TGTGCCAGCAGTTTCCGCGGACAGAAAGCTTTCTTT.

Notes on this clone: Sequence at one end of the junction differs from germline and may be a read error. The CDR3: CTSSFQVRGRPQHF. The DNA for the CDR3 is TGTACCAGCAGCTTCCAGGTACGGGGAAGGCCCCAGCATTTT. The V call is TRBV28, the J call TRBJ1-5; D gene unclear. Germline-derived CDR1 and CDR2 are MDHEN and SYDVKM. This CDR3 has 14 amino acids.

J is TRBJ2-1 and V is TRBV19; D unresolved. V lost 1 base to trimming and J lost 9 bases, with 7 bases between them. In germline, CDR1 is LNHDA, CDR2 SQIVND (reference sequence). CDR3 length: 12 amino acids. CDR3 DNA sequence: TGTGCCAGTAGTATAGTAGGGTTTGAGCAGTTCTTC. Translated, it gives CASSIVGFEQFF.

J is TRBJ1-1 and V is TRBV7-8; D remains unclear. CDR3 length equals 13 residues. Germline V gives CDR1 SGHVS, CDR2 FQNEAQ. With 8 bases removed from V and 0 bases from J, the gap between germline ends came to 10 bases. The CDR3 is CASVGGLNTEAFF. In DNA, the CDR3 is TGTGCCAGCGTCGGAGGGCTGAACACTGAAGCTTTCTTT.

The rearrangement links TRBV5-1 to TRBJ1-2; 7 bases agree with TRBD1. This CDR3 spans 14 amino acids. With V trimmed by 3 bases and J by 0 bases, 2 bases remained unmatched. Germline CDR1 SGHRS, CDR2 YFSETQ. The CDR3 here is CASSSGTANYGYTF. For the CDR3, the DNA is TGCGCCAGCAGCTCGGGGACAGCTAACTATGGCTACACCTTC.

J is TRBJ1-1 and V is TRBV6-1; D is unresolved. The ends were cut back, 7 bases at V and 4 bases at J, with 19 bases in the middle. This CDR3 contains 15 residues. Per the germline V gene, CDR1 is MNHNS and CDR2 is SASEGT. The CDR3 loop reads CASKVGPLASTEAFF. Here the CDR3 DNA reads TGTGCCAGCAAGGTCGGGCCCTTAGCTAGCACTGAAGCTTTCTTT.

CDR3 bases: TGTGCCAGTAGCCAGACGCGATTGGGAGCTTACGAGCAGTACTTC. Translating it yields CASSQTRLGAYEQYF. This chain links TRBV19 with TRBJ2-7; weak D call: TRBD2 (5 bases). Germline V gene sequence: CDR1 LNHDA, CDR2 SQIVND (reference sequence). The CDR3 runs to 15 residues. V dropped 6 bases and J dropped 4 bases, with 19 bases sitting between them.

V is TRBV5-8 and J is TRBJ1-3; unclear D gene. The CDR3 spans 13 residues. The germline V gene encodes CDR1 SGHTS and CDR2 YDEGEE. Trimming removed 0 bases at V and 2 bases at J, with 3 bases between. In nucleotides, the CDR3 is TGTGCCAGCAGCTTGGAAACTGGAAACACCATATATTTT. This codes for CASSLETGNTIYF.

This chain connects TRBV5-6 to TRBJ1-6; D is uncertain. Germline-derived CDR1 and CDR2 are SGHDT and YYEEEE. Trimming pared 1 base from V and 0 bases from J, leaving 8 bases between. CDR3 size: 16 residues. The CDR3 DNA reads TGTGCCAGCAGCTTGTTGGGGTCCTCCTATAATTCACCCCTCCACTTT. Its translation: CASSLLGSSYNSPLHF.

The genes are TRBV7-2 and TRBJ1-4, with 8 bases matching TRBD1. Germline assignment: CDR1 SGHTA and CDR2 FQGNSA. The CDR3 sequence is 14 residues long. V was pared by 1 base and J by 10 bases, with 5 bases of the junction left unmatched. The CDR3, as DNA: TGTGCCAGCAGCTTAGAGGGGACAGGTGGAAAACTGTTTTTT. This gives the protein CASSLEGTGGKLFF. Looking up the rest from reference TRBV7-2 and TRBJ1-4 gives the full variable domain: GAGVSQSPSNKVTEKGKDVELRCDPISGHTALYWYRQSLGQGLEFLIYFQGNSAPDKSGLPSDRFSAERTGGSVSTLTIQRTQQEDSAVYLCASSLEGTGGKLFFGSGTQLSVL.

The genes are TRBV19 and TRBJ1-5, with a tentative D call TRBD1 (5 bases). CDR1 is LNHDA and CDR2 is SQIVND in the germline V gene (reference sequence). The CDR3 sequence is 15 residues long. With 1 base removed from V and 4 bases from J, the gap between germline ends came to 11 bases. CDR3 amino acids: CASSIGGTVNQPQHF. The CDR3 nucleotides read TGTGCCAGTAGTATAGGGGGGACCGTTAATCAGCCCCAGCATTTT.

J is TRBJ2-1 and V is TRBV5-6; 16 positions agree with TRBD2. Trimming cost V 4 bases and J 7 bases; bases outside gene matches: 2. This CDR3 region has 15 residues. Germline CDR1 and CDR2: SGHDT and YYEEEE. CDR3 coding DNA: TGTGCCAGCAGCCGGGGACTAGCGGGGGGGAATGAGCAGTTCTTC. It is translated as CASSRGLAGGNEQFF. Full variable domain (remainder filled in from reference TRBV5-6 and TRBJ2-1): DAGVTQSPTHLIKTRGQQVTLRCSPKSGHDTVSWYQQALGQGPQFIFQYYEEEERQRGNFPDRFSGHQFPNYSSELNVNALLLGDSALYLCASSRGLAGGNEQFFGPGTRLTVL.

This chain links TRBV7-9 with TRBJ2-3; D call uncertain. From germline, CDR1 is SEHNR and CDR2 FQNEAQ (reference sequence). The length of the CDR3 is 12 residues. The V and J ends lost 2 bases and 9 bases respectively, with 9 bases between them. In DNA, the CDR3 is TGTGCCAGCAGCTTAAGTTCGCTCACGCAGTATTTT. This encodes CASSLSSLTQYF.

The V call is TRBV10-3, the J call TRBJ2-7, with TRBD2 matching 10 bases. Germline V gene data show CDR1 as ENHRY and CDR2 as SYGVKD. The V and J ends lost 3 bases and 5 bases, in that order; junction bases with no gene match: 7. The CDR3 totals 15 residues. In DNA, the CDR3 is TGTGCCATCAGTGAAGGCGGGACTAGCGTCGACGAGCAGTACTTC. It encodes CAISEGGTSVDEQYF.

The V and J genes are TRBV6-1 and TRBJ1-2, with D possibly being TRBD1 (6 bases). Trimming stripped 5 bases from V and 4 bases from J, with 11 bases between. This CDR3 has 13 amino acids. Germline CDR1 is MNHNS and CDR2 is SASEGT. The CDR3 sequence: CASSLQGVYGYTF. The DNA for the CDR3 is TGTGCCAGCAGTCTACAGGGCGTCTATGGCTACACCTTC.

The DNA of the CDR3 is TGCGCCAGCAGCCAAGGACAGGGTGGGTATGGCTACACCTTC. Its protein is CASSQGQGGYGYTF. V usage is TRBV4-3 and J usage is TRBJ1-2; 7 bases match TRBD1. Germline values: CDR1 LGHNA, CDR2 YSLEER. This CDR3 contains 14 residues. V trimming: 1 base; J trimming: 5 bases; junction bases outside the gene matches: 4.

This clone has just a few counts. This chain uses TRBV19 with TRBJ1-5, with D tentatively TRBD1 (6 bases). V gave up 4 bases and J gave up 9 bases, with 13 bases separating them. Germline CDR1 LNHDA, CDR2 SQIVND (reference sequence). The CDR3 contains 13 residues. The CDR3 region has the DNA TGTGCCAGTAGTACATCGACAGGATGGCCCCAGCATTTT. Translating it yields CASSTSTGWPQHF.

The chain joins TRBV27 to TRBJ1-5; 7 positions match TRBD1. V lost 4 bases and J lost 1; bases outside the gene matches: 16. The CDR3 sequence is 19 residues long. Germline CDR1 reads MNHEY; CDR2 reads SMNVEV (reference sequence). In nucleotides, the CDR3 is TGTGCCAGCAGTTCCCTACAGGGACAGACCTCGGGCAGCAATCAGCCCCAGCATTTT. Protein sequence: CASSSLQGQTSGSNQPQHF.

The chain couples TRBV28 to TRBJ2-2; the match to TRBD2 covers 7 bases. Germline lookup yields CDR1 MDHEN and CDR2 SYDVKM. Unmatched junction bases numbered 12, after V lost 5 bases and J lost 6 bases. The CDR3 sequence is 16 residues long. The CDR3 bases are TGTGCCAGCAGTACCACTAGCGAGACCATTGCCGGGGAGCTGTTTTTT. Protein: CASSTTSETIAGELFF.

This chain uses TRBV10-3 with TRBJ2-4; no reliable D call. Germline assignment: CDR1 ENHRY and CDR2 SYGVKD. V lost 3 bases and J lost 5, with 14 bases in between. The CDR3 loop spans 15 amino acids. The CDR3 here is CAISDVGFGENIQYF. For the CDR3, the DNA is TGTGCCATCAGTGACGTCGGGTTTGGGGAAAACATTCAGTACTTC.

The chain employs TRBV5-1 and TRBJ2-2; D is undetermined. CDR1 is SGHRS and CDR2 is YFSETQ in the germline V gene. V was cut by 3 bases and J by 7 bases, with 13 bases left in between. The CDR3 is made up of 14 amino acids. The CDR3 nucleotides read TGCGCCAGCAGCTCGAAAATTATAGGCGGGGAGCTGTTTTTT. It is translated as CASSSKIIGGELFF.

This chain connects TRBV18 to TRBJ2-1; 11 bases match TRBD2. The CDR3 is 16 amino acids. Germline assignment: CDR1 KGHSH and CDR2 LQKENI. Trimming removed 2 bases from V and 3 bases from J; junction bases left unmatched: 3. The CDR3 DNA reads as TGTGCCAGCTCACCAAGAGGGACTAGCGGCTACAATGAGCAGTTCTTC. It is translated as CASSPRGTSGYNEQFF.

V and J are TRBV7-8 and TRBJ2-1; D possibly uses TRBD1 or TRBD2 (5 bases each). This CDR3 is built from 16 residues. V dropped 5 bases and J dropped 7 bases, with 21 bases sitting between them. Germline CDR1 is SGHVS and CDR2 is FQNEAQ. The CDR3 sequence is CASSAPGRRAVNEQFF. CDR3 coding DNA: TGTGCCAGCAGCGCCCCGGGACGAAGAGCCGTGAATGAGCAGTTCTTC.

CDR3 sequence: CASSWDRDNEQFF. For the CDR3, the DNA is TGTGCCAGCAGCTGGGACCGAGACAATGAGCAGTTCTTC. The chain joins TRBV11-3 to TRBJ2-1, with D perhaps being TRBD1 or TRBD2 (5 bases each). V was trimmed by 4 bases and J by 5 bases, leaving 9 bases between them. The CDR3 runs to 13 residues. Germline CDR1 is SGHNT and CDR2 is YENEEA.